Below are 24 T cell receptor beta chains sequenced from a single sample in a study of T-cell reconstitution after alpha-beta-depleted transplantation in children (dated by TCRdb to about 2016). Receptors were amplified or captured by PCR. Sequenced using an Illumina HiSeq 2500. TCR libraries were prepared with molecular barcoding, using unique molecular identifiers to normalize TCRbeta repertoire quantification. The raw public reads went through TCRdb reprocessing: fastp at Q25, MiXCR clone calling, in-frame beta chains kept. When rows share a CDR3 protein, they turn into one entry using the most common DNA and genes. Within this sample are approximately 800,000 distinct CDR3 sequences, with approximately 15% of them counted one time only. The ten biggest clones cover under 6% of the sample. The intended sense of this specimen's treatment or condition label: allogeneic hematopoietic cell transplantation with graft depleted of TCRalphabeta T cells and CD19 B cells.

The sample consisted of PBMCs, mostly from graft donor cells, taken 360 days after TCRalphabeta/CD19-depleted stem cell transplant. These receptors came from a male patient younger than 18 who had a stem cell transplant for acute lymphoblastic leukemia, so the T cells may come from the graft donor.

This clonotype was recorded at least ten times. The chain combines TRBV4-1 with TRBJ2-5; TRBD2 matches 7 bases. The length of the CDR3 is 15 residues. The ends lost 4 bases at V and 5 bases at J; junction bases unmatched: 10. The germline V gene has CDR1 MGHRA and CDR2 YSYEKL. This CDR3 is CASSLHFLGGETQYF. The CDR3 bases are TGCGCCAGCAGCCTACACTTCCTGGGGGGGGAGACCCAGTACTTC.

This clonotype came up once. J is TRBJ2-7 and V is TRBV11-2; 7 bases are shared with TRBD2. Unmatched junction bases numbered 8, after V lost 5 bases and J lost 4 bases. CDR1 SGHAT and CDR2 FQNNGV come from the germline V gene. The CDR3 has 14 amino acids. The DNA for the CDR3 is TGTGCCAGCAGCAGCGGACTAGAATGGTACGAGCAGTACTTC. It is translated as CASSSGLEWYEQYF.

This clonotype was observed a handful of times. The V and J genes are TRBV24-1 and TRBJ1-5; D gene ambiguous. Per the germline V gene, CDR1 is KGHDR and CDR2 is SFDVKD. Trimming removed 4 bases at V and 6 bases at J, with 9 bases between. The CDR3 runs 13 residues. The CDR3 here is CATSDRKAQPQHF. The CDR3 DNA sequence: TGTGCCACCAGTGACCGGAAGGCTCAGCCCCAGCATTTT.

This clonotype has just a few counts. The rearrangement links TRBV20-1 to TRBJ2-7; D is unclear. Germline-derived CDR1 and CDR2 are DFQATT and SNEGSKA (reference sequence). The CDR3 has 14 amino acids. The V and J ends lost 0 bases and 6 bases respectively, with 15 bases between them. The CDR3 reads CSARERNNYLEQYF. The CDR3 coding sequence is TGCAGTGCTAGAGAGCGAAATAACTATCTCGAGCAGTACTTC.

In its sample, this clonotype was seen many times. This chain connects TRBV12-3 or TRBV12-4 to TRBJ2-3; a weak D match, TRBD1 (6 bases). V lost 5 bases and J 4 bases, leaving 10 bases between the germline ends. The CDR3 loop spans 13 amino acids. The CDR3, as DNA: TGTGCCAGCAGTCCGTACAGGGCAGATACGCAGTATTTT. The encoded protein is CASSPYRADTQYF.

This sequence joins TRBV5-1 and TRBJ2-1; D call uncertain. Trimming shortened V by 4 bases and J by 9 bases, and 8 bases separated the two germline ends. Per germline, CDR1 SGHRS and CDR2 YFSETQ. This CDR3 is 11 amino acids long. The CDR3 DNA is TGCGCCAGCAGCCATCAGCGTGAGCAGTTCTTC. This encodes CASSHQREQFF.

The sample holds a few counts of this clonotype. The chain carries TRBV5-1 and TRBJ1-5; unclear D gene. The CDR3 runs to 13 residues. V gave up 0 bases and J gave up 3 bases, with 4 bases separating them. Looked up from germline, CDR1 is SGHRS and CDR2 is YFSETQ. CDR3 sequence reads: CASSLGNNQPQHF. Here the CDR3 DNA reads TGCGCCAGCAGCTTGGGGAACAATCAGCCCCAGCATTTT.

The chain recombines TRBV27 with TRBJ1-5; D call uncertain. CDR1 and CDR2 (germline): MNHEY, SMNVEV (reference sequence). Trimming shortened V by 5 bases and J by 0 bases, and 11 bases separated the two germline ends. The CDR3 totals 15 residues. CDR3 bases: TGTGCCAGCAGTCCCCTTACTTATAGCAATCAGCCCCAGCATTTT. Translated, it gives CASSPLTYSNQPQHF.

This clonotype was seen a handful of times. V is TRBV20-1 and J is TRBJ2-3; TRBD2 aligns across 13 bases. With V trimmed by 4 bases and J by 6 bases, 10 bases remained unmatched. This CDR3 spans 16 amino acids. In germline, CDR1 is DFQATT, CDR2 SNEGSKA (reference sequence). CDR3 bases: TGCAGTGCTAAGGACGGGACTAGCGGGAATTTGGATACGCAGTATTTT. Its protein product is CSAKDGTSGNLDTQYF.

This clonotype was detected only a few times. The chain links TRBV4-2 to TRBJ2-1, with 7 bases that match TRBD2. Germline CDR1 reads LGHNA; CDR2 reads YNFKEQ. With 3 bases clipped from V and 0 bases from J, the junction kept 17 bases outside the gene matches. The CDR3 runs to 20 residues. The CDR3 spells CASSQTGLRQTWVSYNEQFF. DNA of the CDR3: TGTGCCAGCAGCCAGACGGGACTACGCCAAACCTGGGTCTCCTACAATGAGCAGTTCTTC.

This rearrangement joins TRBV29-1 to TRBJ2-2, with D possibly called TRBD1 or TRBD2 (5 bases each). Trimming stripped 3 bases from V and 6 bases from J, with 14 bases between. Looked up from germline, CDR1 is SQVTM and CDR2 is ANQGSEA. This CDR3 has 14 amino acids. The chain's CDR3 is CSVERGSTAGELFF. The CDR3 coding sequence is TGCAGCGTTGAGAGGGGTTCGACAGCCGGGGAGCTGTTTTTT.

The table lists this clonotype with a few counts. This chain connects TRBV9 to TRBJ2-1, with D possibly matching TRBD1 (8 bases). Germline CDR1 and CDR2: SGDLS and YYNGEE. Trimming left V 3 bases short and J 8 bases short, with 21 bases between. This CDR3 is built from 16 residues. For the CDR3, the DNA is TGTGCCAGCAGCGCCAGGGGGCTAGGACTAGTCTATGAGCAGTTCTTC. It encodes CASSARGLGLVYEQFF.

This clonotype was counted between two and nine times. The chain joins TRBV12-3 or TRBV12-4 to TRBJ2-7; 8 nucleotides line up with TRBD1. With V trimmed by 5 bases and J by 5 bases, 8 bases remained unmatched. This CDR3 has 14 residues. The CDR3 DNA sequence: TGTGCCAGCAGTGCGACAGGGGCGGTCCACGAGCAGTACTTC. Its translation is CASSATGAVHEQYF.

This chain joins TRBV20-1 and TRBJ2-5, with 7 bases matching TRBD2. This CDR3 spans 13 amino acids. Germline CDR1 DFQATT, CDR2 SNEGSKA (reference sequence). V was pared by 3 bases and J by 4 bases, with 5 bases of the junction left unmatched. This chain's CDR3 is CSARGAGSETQYF. As DNA, the CDR3 is TGCAGTGCTAGGGGAGCGGGATCAGAGACCCAGTACTTC.

This chain joins TRBV6-1 and TRBJ1-1; weak D call: TRBD1 (5 bases). The germline V gene has CDR1 MNHNS and CDR2 SASEGT. The CDR3 spans 13 residues. Trimming stripped 3 bases from V and 6 bases from J, with 11 bases between. CDR3 protein: CASSEQGRAEAFF. As DNA, the CDR3 is TGTGCCAGCAGTGAGCAGGGTCGGGCTGAAGCTTTCTTT.

J is TRBJ1-1 and V is TRBV5-1; no clear D. This CDR3 is built from 13 residues. The germline CDR1 and CDR2 sequences are SGHRS and YFSETQ. V was pared by 2 bases and J by 1 base, with 6 bases between. The CDR3, as DNA: TGCGCCAGCAGCTTTATGCAGAACACTGAAGCTTTCTTT. It translates to CASSFMQNTEAFF.

The rearrangement joins TRBV27 to TRBJ2-7, with TRBD2 as a possible D gene (5 bases). There are 14 residues in the CDR3. V lost 5 bases and J 5 bases, leaving 16 bases between the germline ends. Per germline, CDR1 MNHEY and CDR2 SMNVEV (reference sequence). CDR3 in amino acids: CASSLFSAGDEQYF. For the CDR3, the DNA is TGTGCCAGCAGTCTCTTTAGCGCGGGCGACGAGCAGTACTTC.

This chain joins TRBV7-3 and TRBJ2-3, with a possible D match to TRBD2 (6 bases). V was cut by 1 base and J by 1 base, with 12 bases left in between. This CDR3 is built from 16 residues. Germline assignment: CDR1 SGHTA and CDR2 FQGTGA. CDR3 DNA sequence: TGTGCCAGCAGCTTAAAGGGCGGGGCCGGCACAGATACGCAGTATTTT. This gives the protein CASSLKGGAGTDTQYF. Using reference TRBV7-3 and TRBJ2-3 for the parts outside the CDR3, the full variable domain is GAGVSQTPSNKVTEKGKYVELRCDPISGHTALYWYRQSLGQGPEFLIYFQGTGAADDSGLPNDRFFAVRPEGSVSTLKIQRTERGDSAVYLCASSLKGGAGTDTQYFGPGTRLTVL.

This clonotype has more than one count but fewer than ten. The chain employs TRBV12-3 or TRBV12-4 and TRBJ2-7; D uncertain. There are 13 residues in the CDR3. V was pared by 8 bases and J by 0 bases, with 11 bases between. The CDR3 bases are TGTGCCAGCCTCGACGGTTACTCCTACGAGCAGTACTTC. This encodes CASLDGYSYEQYF.

V is TRBV5-6 and J is TRBJ2-3; 7 bases map to TRBD1. The V and J ends lost 4 bases and 4 bases, in that order; junction bases with no gene match: 12. The CDR3 totals 16 residues. Germline V gene sequence: CDR1 SGHDT, CDR2 YYEEEE. CDR3 sequence reads: CASSPLDRVGPDTQYF. The CDR3 nucleotides are TGTGCCAGCAGCCCCCTCGACAGGGTGGGGCCAGATACGCAGTATTTT. The variable domain in full, completed from reference TRBV5-6 and TRBJ2-3, reads DAGVTQSPTHLIKTRGQQVTLRCSPKSGHDTVSWYQQALGQGPQFIFQYYEEEERQRGNFPDRFSGHQFPNYSSELNVNALLLGDSALYLCASSPLDRVGPDTQYFGPGTRLTVL.

The genes are TRBV28 and TRBJ2-1, with 10 bases matching TRBD1. The CDR3 is 17 amino acids. CDR1 is MDHEN and CDR2 is SYDVKM in the germline V gene. The V gene end was trimmed by 1 base and the J gene end by 4 bases; junction bases not matched to a gene: 7. CDR3 in amino acids: CASSLFPGQGLYNEQFF. In DNA, the CDR3 is TGTGCCAGCAGTTTATTCCCGGGACAGGGGTTATACAATGAGCAGTTCTTC.

The chain recombines TRBV19 with TRBJ1-5; perhaps TRBD1 as D (5 bases). Between the trimmed V and J ends, which lost 3 bases and 2 bases, there was a span of 11 bases. Per germline, CDR1 LNHDA and CDR2 SQIVND (reference sequence). The CDR3 consists of 15 residues. CDR3 loop: CASSIWGRGNQPQHF. The CDR3 DNA reads as TGTGCCAGTAGTATCTGGGGACGGGGCAATCAGCCCCAGCATTTT.

The rearrangement joins TRBV11-2 to TRBJ2-5; D assignment may be TRBD1 or TRBD2 (5 bases each). Trimming left V 2 bases short and J 4 bases short, with 20 bases between. The CDR3 sequence is 17 residues long. In germline, CDR1 is SGHAT, CDR2 FQNNGV. The CDR3 nucleotides read TGTGCCAGCAGCTTAACGGACCCAGGGTGGGGGAGAGAGACCCAGTACTTC. The encoded protein is CASSLTDPGWGRETQYF.

This clonotype occurred a few times. The J gene is TRBJ2-2, the V gene TRBV20-1, with 10 positions matching TRBD2. This CDR3 is 14 amino acids long. J lost 7 bases, V lost 5 bases, and 7 bases had no gene match. Germline CDR1 and CDR2: DFQATT and SNEGSKA (reference sequence). Here the CDR3 reads CSAAQREGIGELFF. In nucleotides, the CDR3 is TGCAGTGCTGCCCAGCGGGAGGGGATCGGGGAGCTGTTTTTT.